This TCR beta chain was found in a study of patients and donors after allogeneic stem cell transplantation. TCRdb itself ran the RT-PCR reads through MiXCR, one entry per CDR3 protein. Of over 130,000 distinct CDR3 sequences listed, about 40% are singletons. The CDR3 loop spans 13 amino acids. Trimming pared 7 bases from V and 8 bases from J, leaving 15 bases between. The sample holds a few counts of this clonotype. This receptor was taken from a human donor who was either an allogeneic HSCT recipient or a stem cell or donor lymphocyte infusion donor (not recorded which). It is not recorded whose cells these are; they may come from a transplant donor. The source material was blood, either unsorted or a sorted T cell fraction (not recorded which). The V and J genes are TRBV12-3 or TRBV12-4 and TRBJ1-3; D gene uncertain. The chain's CDR3 is CASNNNVEDTIYF. For the CDR3, the DNA is TGTGCCAGCAACAACAACGTCGAGGACACCATATATTTT.